These T cell receptor beta chains were read from a single sample in a study of cytomegalovirus exposure and HLA in healthy donors. Generated by immunoSEQ multiplex PCR, the TCRdb table keeps only in-frame clones and is missing some. The table shows 100,000 to 120,000 clones, with approximately 90% occurring only once. The source material was PBMCs. Receptors originate from a woman between 18 and 29 years old in good health and CMV-seropositive. Both conserved end residues are part of each CDR3. Fields, in order: clone size, V gene, J gene, D gene, CDR3 length, CDR3 DNA, CDR3 protein. The D gene is left open where the match is weak. Only some rows state a clone size, as once, few, many or a class for expanded clones.

NA	TRBV27	TRBJ2-7	TRBD2	14	TGTGCCAGCAGTAGAACTAGCGGTTCCTACGAGCAGTACTTC	CASSRTSGSYEQYF
NA	TRBV10-3	TRBJ2-7	NA	13	TGTGCCATCAGCAACGGTCAAACCTACGAGCAGTACTTC	CAISNGQTYEQYF
NA	TRBV5-8	TRBJ2-1	NA	13	TGTGCCAGCAGCTTCGGCTCCTACAATGAGCAGTTCTTC	CASSFGSYNEQFF
NA	TRBV27	TRBJ2-1	NA	14	TGTGCCAGCAGTCCCCAGGGAAGGCCCAATGAGCAGTTCTTC	CASSPQGRPNEQFF
NA	TRBV5-1	TRBJ1-3	NA	14	TGCGCCAGCAGCTTGGTGGGGTCCCAGGGGAGACCTTATTTT	CASSLVGSQGRPYF
few	TRBV2	TRBJ2-5	TRBD2	14	TGTGCCAGCAGTGGGACTAGCGGGCAAGAGACCCAGTACTTC	CASSGTSGQETQYF
NA	TRBV30	TRBJ2-5	TRBD2	16	TGTGCCTGGAGCGCCACTAGCGGGAGGGCCCCCGAGACCCAGTACTTC	CAWSATSGRAPETQYF
NA	TRBV27	TRBJ1-3	NA	14	TGTGCCAGCAGTTTCGGGGGAGTCGGAAACACCATATATTTT	CASSFGGVGNTIYF
few	TRBV2	TRBJ1-1	TRBD1	13	TGTGCCAGCAGTGTAGGGGGCCACACTGAAGCTTTCTTT	CASSVGGHTEAFF
NA	TRBV27	TRBJ2-1	NA	11	TGTGCCAGCATGCGGGGTAATGAGCAGTTCTTC	CASMRGNEQFF
few	TRBV27	TRBJ2-1	NA	15	TGTGCCAGCAGTTTAATCCTAGCGTCGGTCAATGAGCAGTTCTTC	CASSLILASVNEQFF
NA	TRBV6-1	TRBJ2-3	TRBD1	13	TGTGCCAGCAGGGACAGGTCGTCGGATACGCAGTATTTT	CASRDRSSDTQYF
NA	TRBV14	TRBJ1-3	NA	14	TGTGCCAGCAGCAAAACAGGTGCTGGAAACACCATATATTTT	CASSKTGAGNTIYF
NA	TRBV30	TRBJ2-7	TRBD1	13	TGTGCCTGGAGTTTCGACAGGGGGTACGAGCAGTACTTC	CAWSFDRGYEQYF
once	TRBV29-1	TRBJ2-7	NA	12	TGCAGCGTTCAGAGGGAAACCTACGAGCAGTACTTC	CSVQRETYEQYF
NA	TRBV9	TRBJ1-1	NA	13	TGTGCCAGCAGCGTAGAACCCGGGTTGGAAGCTTTCTTT	CASSVEPGLEAFF
NA	TRBV27	TRBJ2-7	NA	14	TGTGCCAGCAGTCAAGTGCGGGGTGGGGGCGAGCAGTACTTC	CASSQVRGGGEQYF
NA	TRBV28	TRBJ2-7	TRBD2	16	TGTGCCAGCAGTTTATGGCGACTAGCGGGGACCTACGAGCAGTACTTC	CASSLWRLAGTYEQYF
NA	TRBV10-3	TRBJ2-7	NA	12	TGTGCCATCATCCCGCGGGCTTGCGAGCAGTACTTC	CAIIPRACEQYF
NA	TRBV4-1	TRBJ2-5	NA	15	TGCGCCAGCAGCTTCCGCTTACAGGGACGGGAGACCCAGTACTTC	CASSFRLQGRETQYF
NA	TRBV5-4	TRBJ2-5	TRBD1	14	TGTGCCAGCAGCTCAGGACAGGGAAGGGAGACCCAGTACTTC	CASSSGQGRETQYF
NA	TRBV4-1	TRBJ2-2	TRBD1	16	TGCGCCAGCAGCCGCGGACAGGGGATCCCCACCGGGGAGCTGTTTTTT	CASSRGQGIPTGELFF
NA	TRBV2	TRBJ2-2	NA	13	TGTGCCAGCAGTGACTCGGGTTCCGGGGAGCTGTTTTTT	CASSDSGSGELFF
NA	TRBV11-2	TRBJ1-1	TRBD1	16	TGTGCCAGCAGCGACAAGGGGGCCTTTATGAACACTGAAGCTTTCTTT	CASSDKGAFMNTEAFF
NA	TRBV18	TRBJ1-2	TRBD1	15	TGTGCCAGCTCACCAACCGGGACAGTCCCCCAAGGCTACACCTTC	CASSPTGTVPQGYTF
NA	TRBV25-1	TRBJ2-5	TRBD1	16	TGTGCCAGCAGTGACTCGGGGGACAGGGGTCAAGAGACCCAGTACTTC	CASSDSGDRGQETQYF
NA	TRBV6-6	TRBJ1-6	TRBD1	15	TGTGCCAGCAGTAGTGGGGTGACAGGGGGGTCACCCCTCCACTTT	CASSSGVTGGSPLHF
NA	TRBV2	TRBJ1-1	NA	14	TGTGCCAGCAAACAATGGGGAGGGAACACTGAAGCTTTCTTT	CASKQWGGNTEAFF
once	TRBV4-2	TRBJ2-5	NA	14	TGTGCCAGCAGCCAACGGGCTGGGGAGGAGACCCAGTACTTC	CASSQRAGEETQYF
NA	TRBV27	TRBJ2-2	NA	13	TGTGCCAGCAGTCCAGGGGTAGTCGGGGAGCTGTTTTTT	CASSPGVVGELFF
NA	TRBV19	TRBJ2-3	NA	15	TGTGCCAGTAGTGGGCAGGGTTTCGGCACAGATACGCAGTATTTT	CASSGQGFGTDTQYF
NA	TRBV7-9	TRBJ2-3	TRBD2	15	TGTGCCAGCAGCCTCGGGCCCGCGGGGGTGGATACGCAGTATTTT	CASSLGPAGVDTQYF
NA	TRBV28	TRBJ2-3	TRBD1	15	TGTGCCAGCAGTGACAGGGGAGTTCGCAAAGATACGCAGTATTTT	CASSDRGVRKDTQYF
NA	TRBV7-2	TRBJ2-1	TRBD2	15	TGTGCCAGCGCCCCCAGCAGCGGGAGGACCGGGGAGCAGTTCTTC	CASAPSSGRTGEQFF
NA	TRBV5-1	TRBJ2-7	NA	14	TGCGCCAGCAGCTTGGGGGCAGACAGCTACGAGCAGTACTTC	CASSLGADSYEQYF
NA	TRBV25-1	TRBJ1-6	NA	16	TGTGCCAGCAGTGAACAGGGCAGCTCCTATAATTCACCCCTCCACTTT	CASSEQGSSYNSPLHF
NA	TRBV11-2	TRBJ1-4	TRBD1	16	TGTGCCAGCAGCCGCGGGACAGGGGGCGCGGATGAAAAACTGTTTTTT	CASSRGTGGADEKLFF
NA	TRBV2	TRBJ2-5	NA	12	TGTGCCAGCAGTGGTGGACTTGGGGAGCAGTACTTC	CASSGGLGEQYF
NA	TRBV19	TRBJ2-1	NA	12	TGTGCCAGTAGTACCACACAGGGTAAGCAGTTCTTC	CASSTTQGKQFF
NA	TRBV5-1	TRBJ2-1	NA	13	TGCGCCAGCAGCTTGACTAGCTACAATGAGCAGTTCTTC	CASSLTSYNEQFF
NA	TRBV18	TRBJ2-7	TRBD1	13	TGTGCCAGCTCAGGGGGACAGCAGGGCGAGCAGTACTTC	CASSGGQQGEQYF
NA	TRBV4-1	TRBJ2-1	TRBD2	17	TGCGCCAGCAGCCAAGAAGGAGCGGGAATTAGGTACAATGAGCAGTTCTTC	CASSQEGAGIRYNEQFF
NA	TRBV19	TRBJ2-7	NA	12	TGTGCCAGTAGTACCGACAACTACGAGCAGTACTTC	CASSTDNYEQYF
NA	TRBV9	TRBJ2-7	NA	14	TGTGCCAGCAGCGTAGCTCAGGGGGGATACGAGCAGTACTTC	CASSVAQGGYEQYF
NA	TRBV19	TRBJ1-2	NA	12	TGTGCCAGTAGTACTACAGCCTATGGCTACACCTTC	CASSTTAYGYTF
once	TRBV5-5	TRBJ1-6	NA	14	TGTGCCAGCAGCTTAGGACAATATAATTCACCCCTCCACTTT	CASSLGQYNSPLHF
NA	TRBV11-2	TRBJ1-1	NA	16	TGTGCCAGCAGTATAAATCTGCGGGGATCCAACACTGAAGCTTTCTTT	CASSINLRGSNTEAFF
few	TRBV27	TRBJ2-1	NA	13	TGTGCCAGCAGTCTCTTAGCAGACAATGAGCAGTTCTTC	CASSLLADNEQFF
once	TRBV4-2	TRBJ2-2	TRBD2	16	TGTGCCAGCAGCCAAGAAGATAGCGGGGGTTTCCGGGAGCTGTTTTTT	CASSQEDSGGFRELFF
NA	TRBV5-1	TRBJ2-4	TRBD2	12	TGCGCCAGCAGCGGGGGGGACCCAATTCAGTACTTC	CASSGGDPIQYF
few	TRBV28	TRBJ2-7	NA	14	TGTGCCAGCGTCCCGACAGGCTCTGTCTGGGAGCAGTACTTC	CASVPTGSVWEQYF
NA	TRBV5-4	TRBJ1-3	NA	15	TGTGCCAGCAGCTTCGACAGCTACTCTGGAAACACCATATATTTT	CASSFDSYSGNTIYF
NA	TRBV19	TRBJ2-7	NA	14	TGTGCCAGTAGCCGGGCAGGGGGGAGGTACGAGCAGTACTTC	CASSRAGGRYEQYF
NA	TRBV5-1	TRBJ2-5	NA	12	TGCGCCAGCGCACCAGATCAAGAGACCCAGTACTTC	CASAPDQETQYF
few	TRBV7-9	TRBJ2-2	TRBD2	18	TGTGCCAGCAGCAAACCGGGACTAGCGGGAGTAAGAACCGGGGAGCTGTTTTTT	CASSKPGLAGVRTGELFF
NA	TRBV6-1	TRBJ2-1	NA	13	TGTGCCAGCGAACAGGGGAGGAGGGATGAGCAGTTCTTC	CASEQGRRDEQFF